Each of the 31 T cell receptor beta chains below was sequenced from the same sample in a study of shared clonotypes between healthy human individuals. The protocol was immunoSEQ multiplex PCR, while the TCRdb copy is restricted to in-frame clones and leaves out a portion. Here the sample spans 550,000 to 800,000 clones, 74% being singletons. Sequencing used memory CD4+ T cells sorted from blood. The sample's subset: CD45RA-negative fraction. The receptor source for this set is a woman aged 25 to 39 in good health.

This chain joins TRBV21-1 and TRBJ1-5. TRBV21-1 is classified as a pseudogene. The CDR3 runs to 16 residues. In DNA, the CDR3 is TGTGCCAGCAGCAAACGTGGGGAGTTTTGCAATCAGCCCCAGCATTTT. Translated, it gives CASSKRGEFCNQPQHF.

The gene calls are TRBV29-1 and TRBJ2-3, with D tentatively TRBD2 (5 bases). In germline, CDR1 is SQVTM, CDR2 ANQGSEA. Trimming took off 3 bases at V and 0 bases at J, with 7 bases between the two ends. The CDR3 sequence is 13 residues long. DNA for the CDR3: TGCAGCGTTGACGGCGGGAGCACAGATACGCAGTATTTT. Translation: CSVDGGSTDTQYF.

The chain combines TRBV13 with TRBJ2-3; TRBD2 aligns across 10 bases. This CDR3 contains 19 residues. CDR1 is PRHDT, CDR2 FYEKMQ, per germline (reference sequence). J lost 5 bases, V lost 1 base, and 15 bases had no gene match. CDR3 coding DNA: TGTGCCAGCAGCTTAGTATTCTCGGCTAGCGGGAGACGGGGAGATACGCAGTATTTT. Encoded protein: CASSLVFSASGRRGDTQYF.

This clone was detected only a few times. This chain joins TRBV5-1 and TRBJ2-1, with D tentatively TRBD1 or TRBD2 (5 bases each). The CDR3 consists of 15 residues. Trimming took off 4 bases at V and 3 bases at J, with 14 bases between the two ends. Germline V gives CDR1 SGHRS, CDR2 YFSETQ. CDR3 amino acids: CASSLRDPIYNEQFF. The DNA for the CDR3 is TGCGCCAGCAGCCTCCGGGACCCCATCTACAATGAGCAGTTCTTC.

In the case of this clone: Other DNA sequences within the sample encode an identical CDR3. V usage is TRBV5-1 and J usage is TRBJ2-1; D gene uncertain. Germline V gene lookup returns CDR1 SGHRS and CDR2 YFSETQ. V was shortened by 0 bases and J by 8 bases, with 6 bases between the two germline ends. The CDR3 loop spans 12 amino acids. This chain's CDR3 is CASSLVGHEQFF. The CDR3, as DNA: TGCGCCAGCAGCTTGGTCGGTCATGAGCAGTTCTTC. The full variable domain, rest sourced from reference TRBV5-1 and TRBJ2-1, is KAGVTQTPRYLIKTRGQQVTLSCSPISGHRSVSWYQQTPGQGLQFLFEYFSETQRNKGNFPGRFSGRQFSNSRSEMNVSTLELGDSALYLCASSLVGHEQFFGPGTRLTVL.

This rearrangement joins TRBV7-8 to TRBJ2-7; D ambiguous. The CDR3 consists of 15 residues. The germline V gene has CDR1 SGHVS and CDR2 FQNEAQ. The V gene lost 5 bases and the J gene lost 0 bases, with 14 bases spanning the gap. CDR3 residues: CASSPNGRSSYEQYF. Here the CDR3 DNA reads TGTGCCAGCAGCCCCAACGGGCGAAGCTCCTACGAGCAGTACTTC. Combining the CDR3 with reference TRBV7-8 and TRBJ2-7 gives the whole variable domain GAGVSQSPRYKVAKRGQDVALRCDPISGHVSLFWYQQALGQGPEFLTYFQNEAQLDKSGLPSDRFFAERPEGSVSTLKIQRTQQEDSAVYLCASSPNGRSSYEQYFGPGTRLTVT.

This sequence joins TRBV7-9 and TRBJ2-7, with a weak D call TRBD2 (5 bases). The CDR3 runs 14 residues. Trimming removed 5 bases at V and 0 bases at J, with 11 bases between. CDR1 is SEHNR, CDR2 FQNEAQ, per germline (reference sequence). As DNA, the CDR3 is TGTGCCAGCAGCCCAGAGGGCTACTCCTACGAGCAGTACTTC. Translation: CASSPEGYSYEQYF.

As concerns this clone: Because the CDR3's place on the DNA is in doubt, the DNA is left out and the CDR3 is given as listed by TCRdb. V is TRBV6-6 and J is TRBJ2-7; the table's D call TRBD1 went unverified against the DNA. 14 amino acids form the CDR3, both terminal residues included. CDR1 is MNHNY, CDR2 SVGAGI, per germline (reference sequence). CDR3 protein: CASSTSDRNHEQYF.

There are a few counts of this clone. The sample has other DNA sequences that encode this CDR3 too. The chain carries TRBV2 and TRBJ2-3, with D tentatively TRBD2 (6 bases). Germline V lookup: CDR1 SNHLY, CDR2 FYNNEI. The ends were cut back, 7 bases at V and 0 bases at J, with 11 bases in the middle. This CDR3 is 14 amino acids long. The CDR3 reads CASKASESTDTQYF. The CDR3 DNA follows: TGTGCCAGCAAAGCTAGCGAAAGCACAGATACGCAGTATTTT.

The DNA for the CDR3 is TGCGCCAGCAGCTTGGGGACTAGCGGGAACTACGAGCAGTACTTC. Its protein product is CASSLGTSGNYEQYF. The chain links TRBV5-1 to TRBJ2-7; 12 nucleotides line up with TRBD2. Trimming at V came to 0 bases and at J to 3 bases, leaving 1 base not matched to a gene. Per the germline V gene, CDR1 is SGHRS and CDR2 is YFSETQ. The CDR3 spans 15 residues.

As regards this clone: Other DNA sequences in this specimen translate into the identical CDR3. The chain uses TRBV9 and TRBJ2-3, with 15 nucleotides matching TRBD2. This CDR3 region has 18 residues. Germline V gives CDR1 SGDLS, CDR2 YYNGEE. Germline trimming cut 3 bases from V and 6 bases from J; bases unmatched to any gene: 11. The CDR3 sequence is CASSARTSGRVGSDTQYF. The CDR3 region has the DNA TGTGCCAGCAGCGCACGGACTAGCGGGAGGGTTGGGAGTGATACGCAGTATTTT.

The chain couples TRBV28 to TRBJ2-5; D unclear. Per germline, CDR1 MDHEN and CDR2 SYDVKM. V lost 4 bases and J 5 bases, leaving 11 bases between the germline ends. The CDR3 length is 13 residues. The CDR3 DNA sequence: TGTGCCAGCAGTTCAAGCTGGGGTGAGACCCAGTACTTC. This codes for CASSSSWGETQYF.

V and J are TRBV5-6 and TRBJ2-7, with TRBD2 as a possible D gene (7 bases). Trimming stripped 4 bases from V and 6 bases from J, with 23 bases between. In germline, CDR1 is SGHDT, CDR2 YYEEEE. CDR3 length: 16 amino acids. The chain's CDR3 is CASSTPRGGRASEQYF. The CDR3 region has the DNA TGTGCCAGCAGCACTCCCCGAGGGGGGAGGGCCTCCGAGCAGTACTTC.

This sequence joins TRBV25-1 and TRBJ2-1; D may be TRBD2 (6 bases). Trimming left V 5 bases short and J 1 base short, with 21 bases between. Germline CDR1 and CDR2: MGHDK and SYGVNS. The CDR3 extends over 18 amino acids. For the CDR3, the DNA is TGTGCCAGCAGTAAAACCACCGGGACTCGATCTTCCTACAATGAGCAGTTCTTC. Translation gives CASSKTTGTRSSYNEQFF.

V is TRBV5-1 and J is TRBJ2-1, with 10 bases fitting TRBD2. The CDR3 covers 15 residues. Germline CDR1 reads SGHRS; CDR2 reads YFSETQ. V dropped 1 base and J dropped 6; count of bases not matched to a gene: 4. DNA for the CDR3: TGCGCCAGCAGCTTGACTAGCGGGAACGGCAATGAGCAGTTCTTC. Translating gives CASSLTSGNGNEQFF.

The chain combines TRBV7-2 with TRBJ2-1; TRBD2 matches 7 bases. After removal of 3 bases from V and 1 base from J, the junction contained 3 bases not matched to a gene. The CDR3 contains 15 residues. Germline values: CDR1 SGHTA, CDR2 FQGNSA. CDR3 amino acids: CASSFGTISYNEQFF. DNA for the CDR3: TGTGCCAGCAGCTTCGGGACTATTTCCTACAATGAGCAGTTCTTC.

V and J are TRBV7-2 and TRBJ2-1, with D uncertain. Looked up from germline, CDR1 is SGHTA and CDR2 is FQGNSA. V shed 8 bases and J shed 10 bases, with 18 bases lying between them. The CDR3 spans 13 residues. The CDR3 DNA sequence: TGTGCCAGCCACCGGCGGTCCCCGGAGGAGCAGTTCTTC. Encoded protein: CASHRRSPEEQFF.

The chain carries TRBV28 and TRBJ1-4; weak D call: TRBD1 (5 bases). The germline V gene encodes CDR1 MDHEN and CDR2 SYDVKM. V was clipped by 6 bases and J by 5 bases, with 10 bases between them. The CDR3 has 13 residues. The CDR3 nucleotides are TGTGCCAGCAGCGGACACATCAATGAAAAACTGTTTTTT. This sequence encodes CASSGHINEKLFF. Together with reference TRBV28 and TRBJ1-4, the CDR3 gives the full variable domain: DVKVTQSSRYLVKRTGEKVFLECVQDMDHENMFWYRQDPGLGLRLIYFSYDVKMKEKGDIPEGYSVSREKKERFSLILESASTNQTSMYLCASSGHINEKLFFGSGTQLSVL.

For this clone: Other DNA sequences in the sample encode the same CDR3. The V call is TRBV11-3, the J call TRBJ1-1; D is undetermined. Germline V CDR1 and CDR2: SGHNT, YENEEA. V lost 3 bases and J 1 base, leaving 6 bases between the germline ends. This CDR3 region has 13 residues. The CDR3 coding sequence is TGTGCCAGCAGCTTTTCAGGGAACACTGAAGCTTTCTTT. Translating gives CASSFSGNTEAFF.

This chain joins TRBV10-3 and TRBJ2-7, with D uncertain. Germline V lookup: CDR1 ENHRY, CDR2 SYGVKD. The V end was cut by 3 bases, the J end by 5 bases, with 8 bases between. There are 12 residues in the CDR3. The CDR3, as DNA: TGTGCCATCAGTGACGGTCCCCACGAGCAGTACTTC. It translates to CAISDGPHEQYF.

V and J are TRBV7-9 and TRBJ2-3, with D possibly matching TRBD1 (6 bases). CDR3 length: 17 amino acids. Germline loops: CDR1 SEHNR, CDR2 FQNEAQ (reference sequence). Trimming stripped 3 bases from V and 2 bases from J, with 18 bases between. CDR3 sequence: CASSFSLDRRDTDTQYF. The CDR3 region has the DNA TGTGCCAGCAGCTTCTCCCTTGACAGGCGTGACACAGATACGCAGTATTTT.

This clone has just a few counts. This rearrangement joins TRBV5-1 to TRBJ2-1; 9 bases align to TRBD1. Trimming took 4 bases from V and 6 from J; bases not matched to a gene: 8. Germline loops: CDR1 SGHRS, CDR2 YFSETQ. The CDR3 covers 15 residues. The CDR3 bases are TGCGCCAGCAGCCAAGCCGGGACAGGGTCCAATGAGCAGTTCTTC. It is translated as CASSQAGTGSNEQFF.

The V and J genes are TRBV30 and TRBJ2-5; D is possibly TRBD1 or TRBD2 (6 bases each). From germline, CDR1 is GTSNPN and CDR2 SVGIG (reference sequence). Trimming took off 3 bases at V and 6 bases at J, with 17 bases between the two ends. The CDR3 spans 14 residues. The CDR3 DNA is TGTGCCTGGAGGGAGGGTACAGGGACAAAGACCCAGTACTTC. Translating it yields CAWREGTGTKTQYF.

In its sample, this clone was seen many times. Here the CDR3 DNA reads TGTGCCAGCAGTGAACTAGCGGGAAGCACAGATACGCAGTATTTT. Its protein product is CASSELAGSTDTQYF. The V gene is TRBV6-1, the J gene TRBJ2-3; TRBD2 agrees at 9 bases. V dropped 2 bases and J dropped 0; count of bases not matched to a gene: 0. The CDR3 is made up of 15 amino acids. Germline values: CDR1 MNHNS, CDR2 SASEGT.

This sequence joins TRBV30 and TRBJ1-4, with TRBD1 matching over 8 bases. Germline loops: CDR1 GTSNPN, CDR2 SVGIG (reference sequence). The CDR3 has 17 amino acids. After removal of 5 bases from V and 5 bases from J, the junction contained 16 bases not matched to a gene. The CDR3, as DNA: TGTGCCTGGTCAACCCAGGGGGCGCGGGTGAAAAATGAAAAACTGTTTTTT. This encodes CAWSTQGARVKNEKLFF. Combining the CDR3 with reference TRBV30 and TRBJ1-4 gives the whole variable domain SQTIHQWPATLVQPVGSPLSLECTVEGTSNPNLYWYRQAAGRGLQLLFYSVGIGQISSEVPQNLSASRPQDRQFILSSKKLLLSDSGFYLCAWSTQGARVKNEKLFFGSGTQLSVL.

CDR3 nucleotides: TGTGCCAGCAGACACACTCAGGGGAAGGGGGCCAACGTCCTGACTTTC. It encodes CASRHTQGKGANVLTF. The rearrangement links TRBV25-1 to TRBJ2-6, with D possibly matching TRBD1 (6 bases). Germline V CDR1 and CDR2: MGHDK, SYGVNS. With 6 bases removed from V and 4 bases from J, the gap between germline ends came to 16 bases. The CDR3 contains 16 residues.

The chain couples TRBV27 to TRBJ2-7; maybe TRBD1 (5 bases). V gave up 5 bases and J gave up 0 bases, with 8 bases separating them. Germline V gene lookup returns CDR1 MNHEY and CDR2 SMNVEV (reference sequence). The CDR3 contains 13 residues. The CDR3 sequence is CASSKDSSYEQYF. In DNA, the CDR3 is TGTGCCAGCAGTAAAGACAGCTCCTACGAGCAGTACTTC.

The chain combines TRBV28 with TRBJ2-7; TRBD1 agrees at 7 bases. J was trimmed by 2 bases and V by 5 bases; bases with no gene match: 12. Per germline, CDR1 MDHEN and CDR2 SYDVKM. CDR3 length: 16 amino acids. CDR3 in DNA: TGTGCCAGCAGTGCCCACCTACGGCAGGGGGCCTACGAGCAGTACTTC. Its translation is CASSAHLRQGAYEQYF.

The chain links TRBV27 to TRBJ2-7; 8 bases align to TRBD2. This CDR3 has 14 amino acids. V dropped 6 bases and J dropped 5; count of bases not matched to a gene: 9. From germline, CDR1 is MNHEY and CDR2 SMNVEV (reference sequence). The CDR3 nucleotides read TGTGCCAGCAGGAGTAGCGGGAATAAAAACGAGCAGTACTTC. Amino acids: CASRSSGNKNEQYF.

This sequence joins TRBV18 and TRBJ1-1; 9 nucleotides match TRBD1. The CDR3 length is 14 residues. Trimming removed 6 bases from V and 9 bases from J; junction bases left unmatched: 11. The germline CDR1 and CDR2 sequences are KGHSH and LQKENI. This chain's CDR3 is CASSLRDRDGKAFF. CDR3 DNA sequence: TGTGCCAGCTCCCTCCGGGACAGGGACGGAAAAGCTTTCTTT.

The rearrangement uses TRBV2 and TRBJ1-3, with no clear D. With 4 bases removed from V and 2 bases from J, the gap between germline ends came to 6 bases. This CDR3 is 13 amino acids long. The germline gives CDR1 SNHLY, CDR2 FYNNEI. For the CDR3, the DNA is TGTGCCAGCAGTGGAATAACTGGAAACACCATATATTTT. This encodes CASSGITGNTIYF.